Only a few counts were recorded for the clone carrying this T cell receptor beta chain. Its antigen is unknown. The record originates from a study of CD4 T cells in relation to SARS-CoV-2 and coronaviruses. Libraries were prepared by immunoSEQ multiplex PCR; TCRdb keeps only in-frame clonotypes and omits some of them. Here the sample spans some 29,000 clones, approximately 78% being singletons. The CDR3 is made up of 19 amino acids. The V gene end was trimmed by 3 bases and the J gene end by 0 bases; junction bases not matched to a gene: 14. Looked up from germline, CDR1 is MNHEY and CDR2 is SVGEGT. CD4+ T cells from unexposed donors were obtained before the COVID-19 pandemic (2011-2018). The cells were cultured for 10 days before CD4+ T cells were isolated. Testing used SARS-CoV-2 S/N and four cold-coronavirus spikes on unexposed-donor CD4+ T cells, cells permitting.

The specimen was CD4+ T cells from PBMCs, cultured in vitro. The receptor was derived from a human donor in good health. V usage is TRBV6-2 or TRBV6-3 and J usage is TRBJ1-5; 7 bases line up with TRBD1. CDR3 nucleotides: TGTGCCAGCAGTTATCTCCGGACAGGACTCGGTTATAGCAATCAGCCCCAGCATTTT. This sequence encodes CASSYLRTGLGYSNQPQHF.